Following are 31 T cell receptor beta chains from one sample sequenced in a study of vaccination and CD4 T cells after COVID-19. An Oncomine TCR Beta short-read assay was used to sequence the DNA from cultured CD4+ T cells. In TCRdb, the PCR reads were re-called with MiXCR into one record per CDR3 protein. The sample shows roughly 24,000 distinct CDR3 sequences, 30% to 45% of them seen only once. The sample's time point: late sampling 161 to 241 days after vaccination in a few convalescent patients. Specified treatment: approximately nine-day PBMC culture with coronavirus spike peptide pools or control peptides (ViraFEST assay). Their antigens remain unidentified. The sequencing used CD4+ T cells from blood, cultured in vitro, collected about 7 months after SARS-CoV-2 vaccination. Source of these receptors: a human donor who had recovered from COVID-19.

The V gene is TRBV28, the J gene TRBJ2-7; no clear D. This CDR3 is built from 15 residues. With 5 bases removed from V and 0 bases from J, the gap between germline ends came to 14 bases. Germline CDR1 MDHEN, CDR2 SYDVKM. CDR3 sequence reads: CASSPNYPRSYEQYF. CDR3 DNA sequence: TGTGCCAGCAGTCCTAACTACCCGCGCTCCTACGAGCAGTACTTC.

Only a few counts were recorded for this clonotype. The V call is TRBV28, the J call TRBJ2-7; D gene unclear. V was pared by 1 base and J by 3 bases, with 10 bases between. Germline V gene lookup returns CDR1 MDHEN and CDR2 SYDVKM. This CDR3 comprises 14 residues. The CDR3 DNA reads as TGTGCCAGCAGTTTATTCTCGTCGGTCTACGAGCAGTACTTC. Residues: CASSLFSSVYEQYF.

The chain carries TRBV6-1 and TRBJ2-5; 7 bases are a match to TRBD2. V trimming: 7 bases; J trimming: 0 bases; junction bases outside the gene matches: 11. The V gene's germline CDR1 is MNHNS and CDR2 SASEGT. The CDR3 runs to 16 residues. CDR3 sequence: CASTTARGRHQETQYF. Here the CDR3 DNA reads TGTGCCAGCACGACCGCGCGCGGGAGACACCAAGAGACCCAGTACTTC.

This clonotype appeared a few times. In DNA form, the CDR3 reads TGTGCCAGCAGAGCGCGGGCCCGGTCTGGCAATGAGCAGTTCTTC. It codes for CASRARARSGNEQFF. The V and J genes are TRBV28 and TRBJ2-1; tentative D call: TRBD2 (5 bases). This CDR3 contains 15 residues. V lost 6 bases and J 6 bases, leaving 18 bases between the germline ends. Germline lookup yields CDR1 MDHEN and CDR2 SYDVKM.

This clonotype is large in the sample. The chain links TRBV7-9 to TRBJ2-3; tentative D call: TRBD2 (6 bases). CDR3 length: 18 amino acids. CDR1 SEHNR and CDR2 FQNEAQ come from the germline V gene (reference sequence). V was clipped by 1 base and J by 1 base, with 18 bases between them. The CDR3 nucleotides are TGTGCCAGCAGCTTAGGATGGCCGGGGGAATTACGCACAGATACGCAGTATTTT. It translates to CASSLGWPGELRTDTQYF.

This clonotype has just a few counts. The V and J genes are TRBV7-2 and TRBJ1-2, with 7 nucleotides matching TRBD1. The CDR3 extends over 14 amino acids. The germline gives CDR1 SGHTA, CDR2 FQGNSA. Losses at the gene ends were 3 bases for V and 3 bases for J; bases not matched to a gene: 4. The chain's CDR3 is CASSFGQGDYGYTF. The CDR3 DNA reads TGTGCCAGCAGCTTTGGGCAGGGGGACTATGGCTACACCTTC. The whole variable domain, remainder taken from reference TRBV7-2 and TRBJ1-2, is GAGVSQSPSNKVTEKGKDVELRCDPISGHTALYWYRQSLGQGLEFLIYFQGNSAPDKSGLPSDRFSAERTGGSVSTLTIQRTQQEDSAVYLCASSFGQGDYGYTFGSGTRLTVV.

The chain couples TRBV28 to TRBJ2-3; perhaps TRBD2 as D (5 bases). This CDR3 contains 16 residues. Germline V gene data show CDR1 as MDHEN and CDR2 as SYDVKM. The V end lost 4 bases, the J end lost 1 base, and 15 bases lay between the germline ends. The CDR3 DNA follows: TGTGCCAGCAGTTCCTCCACGCCGAGGGGCACAGATACGCAGTATTTT. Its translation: CASSSSTPRGTDTQYF.

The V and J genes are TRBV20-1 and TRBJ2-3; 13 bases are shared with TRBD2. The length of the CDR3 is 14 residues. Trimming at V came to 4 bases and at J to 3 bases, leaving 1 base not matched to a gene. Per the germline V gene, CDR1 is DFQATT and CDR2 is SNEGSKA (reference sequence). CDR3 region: CSAMTSGRTDTQYF. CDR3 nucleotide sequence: TGCAGTGCTATGACTAGCGGGAGGACAGATACGCAGTATTTT.

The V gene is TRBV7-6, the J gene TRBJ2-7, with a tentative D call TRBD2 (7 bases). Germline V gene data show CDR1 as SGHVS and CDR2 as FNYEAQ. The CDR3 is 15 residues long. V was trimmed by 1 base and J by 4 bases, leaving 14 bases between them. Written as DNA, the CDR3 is TGTGCCAGCAGCTTAGTCGCGGGGGCCTCATACGAGCAGTACTTC. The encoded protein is CASSLVAGASYEQYF.

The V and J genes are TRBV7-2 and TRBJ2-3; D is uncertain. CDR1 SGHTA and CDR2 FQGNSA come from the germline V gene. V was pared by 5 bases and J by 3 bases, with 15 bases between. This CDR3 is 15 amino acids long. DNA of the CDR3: TGTGCCAGCAGCCCCTACGGTAGGGTGACAGATACGCAGTATTTT. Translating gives CASSPYGRVTDTQYF.

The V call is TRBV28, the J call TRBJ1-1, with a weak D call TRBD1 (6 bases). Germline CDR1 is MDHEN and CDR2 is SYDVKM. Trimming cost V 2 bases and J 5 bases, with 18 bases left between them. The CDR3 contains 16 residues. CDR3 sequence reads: CASSLGQRGGRTEAFF. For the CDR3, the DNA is TGTGCCAGCAGTTTAGGACAGAGGGGTGGTCGTACTGAAGCTTTCTTT.

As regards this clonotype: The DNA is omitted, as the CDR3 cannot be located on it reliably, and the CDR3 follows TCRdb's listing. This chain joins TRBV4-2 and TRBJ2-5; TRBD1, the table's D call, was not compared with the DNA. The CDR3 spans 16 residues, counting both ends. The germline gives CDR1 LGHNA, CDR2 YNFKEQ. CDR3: CASSQVLAQGKETQYF.

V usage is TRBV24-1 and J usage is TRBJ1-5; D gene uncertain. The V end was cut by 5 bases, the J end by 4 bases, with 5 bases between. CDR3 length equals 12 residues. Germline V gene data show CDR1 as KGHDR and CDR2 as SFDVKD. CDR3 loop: CATSAPNQPQHF. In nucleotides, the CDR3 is TGTGCCACCAGTGCTCCGAATCAGCCCCAGCATTTT.

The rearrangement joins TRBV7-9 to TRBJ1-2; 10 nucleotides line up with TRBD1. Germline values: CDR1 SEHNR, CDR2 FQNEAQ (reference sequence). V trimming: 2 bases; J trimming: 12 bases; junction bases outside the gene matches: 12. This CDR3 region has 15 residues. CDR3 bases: TGTGCCAGCAGCTTATTGACCGAAGGGACAGGGGAAAACACCTTC. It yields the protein CASSLLTEGTGENTF.

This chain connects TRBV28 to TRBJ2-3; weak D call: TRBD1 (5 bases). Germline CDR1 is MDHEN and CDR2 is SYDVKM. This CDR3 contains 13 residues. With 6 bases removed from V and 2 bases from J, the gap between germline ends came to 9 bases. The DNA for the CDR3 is TGTGCCAGCAGACCACAGGCCACAGATACGCAGTATTTT. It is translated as CASRPQATDTQYF.

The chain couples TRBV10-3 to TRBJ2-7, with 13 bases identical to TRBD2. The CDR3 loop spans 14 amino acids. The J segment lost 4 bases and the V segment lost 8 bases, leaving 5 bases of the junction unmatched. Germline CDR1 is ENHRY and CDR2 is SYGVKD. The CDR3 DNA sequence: TGTGCCATCCGGACTAGCGGGAGCTTATACGAGCAGTACTTC. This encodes CAIRTSGSLYEQYF.

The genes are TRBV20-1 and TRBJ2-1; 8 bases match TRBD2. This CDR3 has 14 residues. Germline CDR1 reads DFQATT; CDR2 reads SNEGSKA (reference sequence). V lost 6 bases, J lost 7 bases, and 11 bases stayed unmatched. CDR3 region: CSAKREGMGNEQFF. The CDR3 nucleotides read TGCAGTGCCAAACGGGAGGGGATGGGGAATGAGCAGTTCTTC.

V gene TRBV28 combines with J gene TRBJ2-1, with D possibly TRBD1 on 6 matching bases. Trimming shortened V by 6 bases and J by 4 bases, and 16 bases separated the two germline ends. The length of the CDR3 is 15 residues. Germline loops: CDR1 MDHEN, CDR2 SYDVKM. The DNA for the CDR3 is TGTGCCAGCAGGGGATGGGACAATACTTACAATGAGCAGTTCTTC. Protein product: CASRGWDNTYNEQFF.

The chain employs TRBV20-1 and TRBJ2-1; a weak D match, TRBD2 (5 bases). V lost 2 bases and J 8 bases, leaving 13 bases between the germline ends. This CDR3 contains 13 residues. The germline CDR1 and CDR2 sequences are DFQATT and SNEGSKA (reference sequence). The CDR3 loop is CSARTGGEDEQFF. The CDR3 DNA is TGCAGTGCTAGAACCGGAGGAGAGGATGAGCAGTTCTTC.

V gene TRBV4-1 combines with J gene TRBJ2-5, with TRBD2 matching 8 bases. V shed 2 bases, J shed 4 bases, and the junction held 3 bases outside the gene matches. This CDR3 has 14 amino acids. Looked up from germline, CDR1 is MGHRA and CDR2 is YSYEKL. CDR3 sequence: CASSQRAGGETQYF. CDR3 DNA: TGCGCCAGCAGCCAAAGGGCGGGAGGAGAGACCCAGTACTTC.

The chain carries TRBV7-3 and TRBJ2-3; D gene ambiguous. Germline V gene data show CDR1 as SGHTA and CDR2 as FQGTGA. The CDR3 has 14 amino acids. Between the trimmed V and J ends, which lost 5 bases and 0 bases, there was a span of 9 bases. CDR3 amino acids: CASSLMSSTDTQYF. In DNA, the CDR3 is TGTGCCAGCAGCCTAATGTCCAGCACAGATACGCAGTATTTT.

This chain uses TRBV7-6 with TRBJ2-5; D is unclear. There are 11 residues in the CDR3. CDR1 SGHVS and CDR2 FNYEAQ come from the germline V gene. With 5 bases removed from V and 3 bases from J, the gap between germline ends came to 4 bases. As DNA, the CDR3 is TGTGCCAGCAGCCCAAAAGAGACCCAGTACTTC. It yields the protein CASSPKETQYF.

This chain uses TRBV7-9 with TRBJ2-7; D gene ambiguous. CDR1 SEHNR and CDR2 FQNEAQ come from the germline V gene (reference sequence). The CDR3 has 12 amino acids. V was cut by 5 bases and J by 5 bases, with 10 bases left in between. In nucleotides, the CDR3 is TGTGCCAGCAGCGCTCGTAATAACGAGCAGTACTTC. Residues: CASSARNNEQYF.

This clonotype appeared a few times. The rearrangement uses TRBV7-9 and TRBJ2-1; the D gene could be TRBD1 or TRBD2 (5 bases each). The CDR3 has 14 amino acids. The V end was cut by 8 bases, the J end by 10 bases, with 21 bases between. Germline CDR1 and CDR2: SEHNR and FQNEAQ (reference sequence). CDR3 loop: CASPPGRSPSEQFF. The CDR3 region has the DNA TGTGCCAGCCCTCCGGGGCGTAGCCCTTCGGAGCAGTTCTTC.

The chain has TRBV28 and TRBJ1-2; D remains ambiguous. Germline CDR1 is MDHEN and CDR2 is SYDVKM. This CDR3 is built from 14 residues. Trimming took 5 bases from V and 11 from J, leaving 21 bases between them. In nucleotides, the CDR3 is TGTGCCAGCAGTCCCCCGCGGGCTTTGGTTCCATACACCTTC. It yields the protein CASSPPRALVPYTF.

Here the CDR3 reads CSANQVNTGELFF. In nucleotides, the CDR3 is TGCAGTGCTAACCAGGTGAACACCGGGGAGCTGTTTTTT. V and J are TRBV20-1 and TRBJ2-2, with D unresolved. Germline CDR1 reads DFQATT; CDR2 reads SNEGSKA (reference sequence). The V end was cut by 4 bases, the J end by 1 base, with 7 bases between. This CDR3 has 13 residues.

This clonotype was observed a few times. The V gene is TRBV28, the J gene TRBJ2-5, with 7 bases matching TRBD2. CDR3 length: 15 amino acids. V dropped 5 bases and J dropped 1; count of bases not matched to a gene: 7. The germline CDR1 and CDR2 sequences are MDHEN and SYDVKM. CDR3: CASSPGGAVQETQYF. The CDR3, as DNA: TGTGCCAGCAGTCCGGGGGGAGCGGTCCAAGAGACCCAGTACTTC.

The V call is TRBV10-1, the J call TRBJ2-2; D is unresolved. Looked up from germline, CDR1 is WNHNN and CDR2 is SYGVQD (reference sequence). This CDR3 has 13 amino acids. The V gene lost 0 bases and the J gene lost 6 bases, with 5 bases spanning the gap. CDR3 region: CASSESGAGELFF. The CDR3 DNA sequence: TGCGCCAGCAGTGAGTCGGGCGCCGGGGAGCTGTTTTTT.

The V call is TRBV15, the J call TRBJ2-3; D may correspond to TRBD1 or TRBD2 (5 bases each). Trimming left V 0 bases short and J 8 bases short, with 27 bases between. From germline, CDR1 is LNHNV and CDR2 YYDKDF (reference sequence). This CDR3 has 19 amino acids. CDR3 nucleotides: TGTGCCACCAGCAGAGATCGCGCCCCAAGCGAGGGGTATGTGGGTACGCAGTATTTT. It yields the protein CATSRDRAPSEGYVGTQYF.

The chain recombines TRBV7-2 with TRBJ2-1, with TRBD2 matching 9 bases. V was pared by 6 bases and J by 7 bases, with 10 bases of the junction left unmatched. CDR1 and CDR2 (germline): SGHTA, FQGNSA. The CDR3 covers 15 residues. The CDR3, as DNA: TGTGCCAGCAGACGGAGCGGGAGGTCGTGGAATGAGCAGTTCTTC. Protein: CASRRSGRSWNEQFF.

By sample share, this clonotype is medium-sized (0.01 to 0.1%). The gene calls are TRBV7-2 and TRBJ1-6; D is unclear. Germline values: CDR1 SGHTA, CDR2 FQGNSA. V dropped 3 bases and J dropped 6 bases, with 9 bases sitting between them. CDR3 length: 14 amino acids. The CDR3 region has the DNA TGTGCCAGCAGCTTGAACAGACTTAATTCACCCCTCCACTTT. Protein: CASSLNRLNSPLHF.